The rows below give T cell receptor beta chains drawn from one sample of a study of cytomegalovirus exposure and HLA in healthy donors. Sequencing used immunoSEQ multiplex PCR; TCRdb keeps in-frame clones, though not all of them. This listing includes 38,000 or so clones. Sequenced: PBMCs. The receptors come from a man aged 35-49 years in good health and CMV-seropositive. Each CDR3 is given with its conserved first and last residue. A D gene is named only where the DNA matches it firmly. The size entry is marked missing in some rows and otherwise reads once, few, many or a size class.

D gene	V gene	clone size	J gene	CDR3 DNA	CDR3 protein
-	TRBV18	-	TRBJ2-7	TGTGCCAGCTCACCATGGAGGGACTCCTACGAGCAGTACTTC	CASSPWRDSYEQYF
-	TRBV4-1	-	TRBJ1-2	TGCGCCAGCAGCCAACACGACAGCCCCTATGGCTACACCTTC	CASSQHDSPYGYTF
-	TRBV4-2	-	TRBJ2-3	TGTGCCAGCAGCCAAGATCCCAGCGGAGATGCGCAGTATTTT	CASSQDPSGDAQYF
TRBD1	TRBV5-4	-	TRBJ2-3	TGTGCCAGCAGCTTGGGGACAGGGGTTAGAGATACGCAGTATTTT	CASSLGTGVRDTQYF
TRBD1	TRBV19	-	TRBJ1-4	TGTGCCAGTAGTACGGGACAAGTGGGGACAGGAGGGGAAAAACTGTTTTTT	CASSTGQVGTGGEKLFF
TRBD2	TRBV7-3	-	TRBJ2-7	TGTGCCAGCAGCTTACGGGCGGGAGAGGGGTACGAGCAGTACTTC	CASSLRAGEGYEQYF
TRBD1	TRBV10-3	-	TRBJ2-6	TGTGCCATCAGCCCGGGGCAGGGGGCCGGGGCCAACGTCCTGACTTTC	CAISPGQGAGANVLTF
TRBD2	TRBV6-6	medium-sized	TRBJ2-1	TGTGCCAGCCAACTAGCGACGGGCAATGAGCAGTTCTTC	CASQLATGNEQFF
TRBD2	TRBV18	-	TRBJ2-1	TGTGCCAGCTCACCAGGACTAGCTGACTACAATGAGCAGTTCTTC	CASSPGLADYNEQFF
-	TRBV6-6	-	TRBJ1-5	TGTGCCAGCAGTTATGAACATAATCAGCCCCAGCATTTT	CASSYEHNQPQHF
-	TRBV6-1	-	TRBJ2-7	TGTGCTACGGTCCGGGAGCCCTCCTACGAGCAGTACTTC	CATVREPSYEQYF
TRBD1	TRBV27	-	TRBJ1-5	TGTGCCAGCAGTACGACGGGACAGGGGGTTGGTCAGCCCCAGCATTTT	CASSTTGQGVGQPQHF
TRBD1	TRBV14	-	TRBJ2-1	TGTGCCAGCAGCCAACCGGGACAGAGCTCCTACAATGAGCAGTTCTTC	CASSQPGQSSYNEQFF
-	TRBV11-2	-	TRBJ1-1	TGTGCCAGCAGCTTAGATGGATCGGTACCGGGTGTAGCTTTCTTT	CASSLDGSVPGVAFF
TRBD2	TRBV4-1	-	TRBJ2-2	TGCGCCAGCAGCCGAACTAGCGCCGGGGAGCTGTTTTTT	CASSRTSAGELFF
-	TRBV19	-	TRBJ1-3	TGTGCCAGTAGTATCGAGTTCCCGACAGCCTCTGGAAACACCATATATTTT	CASSIEFPTASGNTIYF
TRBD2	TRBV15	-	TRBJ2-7	TGTGCCACCAGCAGAGGCGATAGCGGGGGCTTGGAGCAGTACTTC	CATSRGDSGGLEQYF
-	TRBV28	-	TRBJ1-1	TGTGCCAGCAGCCCAGGCCCGAACACTGAAGCTTTCTTT	CASSPGPNTEAFF
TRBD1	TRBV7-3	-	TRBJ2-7	TGTGCCAGCAGCTTCAAGGGGGCCCCCGAGCAGTACTTC	CASSFKGAPEQYF
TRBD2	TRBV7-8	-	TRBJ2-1	TGTGCCAGCAGCTCCGGGACTAGCGGCTACAATGAGCAGTTCTTC	CASSSGTSGYNEQFF
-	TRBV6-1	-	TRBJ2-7	TGTGCCAGCAGTGAAGCGGGGCAGGCCTCCTACGAGCAGTACTTC	CASSEAGQASYEQYF
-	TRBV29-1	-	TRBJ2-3	TGCAGCGTTGAGTGGGACTCCACAGATACGCAGTATTTT	CSVEWDSTDTQYF
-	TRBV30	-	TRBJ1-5	TGTGCCTGGAGTAAACAGGGCCAGCCCCAGCATTTT	CAWSKQGQPQHF
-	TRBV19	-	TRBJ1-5	TGTGCCAGTAGTATTTGGGCGGCCGGGAAGGATCAGCCCCAGCATTTT	CASSIWAAGKDQPQHF
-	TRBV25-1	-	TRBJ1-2	TGTGCCAGCAGTGAAAGCGGGGCCGGCAAGGATGTGGGCTACACCTTC	CASSESGAGKDVGYTF
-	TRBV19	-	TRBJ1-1	TGTGCCAGTAAGCGTAACACTGAAGCTTTCTTT	CASKRNTEAFF
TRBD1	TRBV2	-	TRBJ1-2	TGTGCCGGAAGCGTGGCGGCCCAGGGGGATGGCTACACCTTC	CAGSVAAQGDGYTF
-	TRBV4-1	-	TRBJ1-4	TGCGCCAGCAGCCAAGAAGGGGCGGCAGTGCTCAATGAAAAACTGTTTTTT	CASSQEGAAVLNEKLFF
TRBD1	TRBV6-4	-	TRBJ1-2	TGTGCCAGCAGGGGACAGGGACTAGGTGGCTACACCTTC	CASRGQGLGGYTF
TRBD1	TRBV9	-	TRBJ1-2	TGTGCCAGCAGCGGGGGGACAGGGGCAATACAGCAGATCTATGGCTACACCTTC	CASSGGTGAIQQIYGYTF
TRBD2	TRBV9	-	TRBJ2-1	TGTGCCAGCAGCGTGGGTGCTAGCGGGATGTCATCCTACAATGAGCAGTTCTTC	CASSVGASGMSSYNEQFF
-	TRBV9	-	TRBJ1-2	TGTGCCAGCAGCGCTGGGGGCTCTGGCTACACCTTC	CASSAGGSGYTF
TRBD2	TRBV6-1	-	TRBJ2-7	TGTGCCAGCAGTGTAGGGACTAGCGGGAGTTACGAGCAGTACTTC	CASSVGTSGSYEQYF
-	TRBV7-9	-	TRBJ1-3	TGTGCCAGCAGCCGCCTGGAGGGCTCTGGAAACACCATATATTTT	CASSRLEGSGNTIYF
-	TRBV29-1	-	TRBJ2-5	TGCAGCGTTGAAGTGTCGGCGGGGGAGACCCAGTACTTC	CSVEVSAGETQYF
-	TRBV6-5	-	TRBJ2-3	TGTGCCAGCAGTTACAGGGTGGGGCGCGCAGATACGCAGTATTTT	CASSYRVGRADTQYF
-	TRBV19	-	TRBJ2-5	TGTGCCAGTAGTACCCTCCCCCCGTTTTCAAGCTTTGAGACCCAGTACTTC	CASSTLPPFSSFETQYF
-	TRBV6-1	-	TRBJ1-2	TGTGCCACAGGGGACTATGGCTACACCTTC	CATGDYGYTF
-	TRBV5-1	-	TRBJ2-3	TGCGCCAGCACCCCAAGTGGCCTTCTGAGGGATACGCAGTATTTT	CASTPSGLLRDTQYF
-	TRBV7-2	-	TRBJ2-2	TGTGCCAGCAGCTTAATGCCCGAACAGACGAACACCGGGGAGCTGTTTTTT	CASSLMPEQTNTGELFF
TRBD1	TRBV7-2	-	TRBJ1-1	TGTGCCAGCAGCTTAGGAAGGGACAGGGGGAAAGCTTTCTTT	CASSLGRDRGKAFF
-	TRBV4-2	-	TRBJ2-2	TGTGCCAGCAGCCAAGGGGTAGCGGCGAACACCGGGGAGCTGTTTTTT	CASSQGVAANTGELFF
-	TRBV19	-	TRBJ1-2	TGTGCCAGTATCGGAGGTAACTATGGCTACACCTTC	CASIGGNYGYTF
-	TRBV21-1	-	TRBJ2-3	TGTGCCAGCGGTGCCGGTACGCAGTATTTT	CASGAGTQYF
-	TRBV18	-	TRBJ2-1	TGTGCCAGCTCACCAAACAGCTACAATGAGCAGTTCTTC	CASSPNSYNEQFF